What follows are 32 T cell receptor beta chains derived from one specimen sequenced in a study of tumor-infiltrating lymphocytes in primary liver carcinoma. TCR beta cDNA came from roughly 550 ng total RNA, primed with a constant-region primer. Three rounds of nested multiplex PCR with slightly modified ARM-PCR produced TCR beta libraries. Both of the initial two PCR rounds ran for about 11 cycles and employed TRBV1-TRBV30 forward primers alongside a C-beta reverse primer. Each CDR3 protein is one row after TCRdb ran MiXCR on the multiplex PCR reads. The sample gives approximately 320,000 distinct CDR3 sequences, around three fifths of which show up once; over 15% is in the top ten. Germline DNA was extracted too, while blood RNA derived from unsorted whole blood. Source material: peripheral blood. The receptors derive from a woman aged 30 to 39 with primary liver carcinoma and hepatitis B virus infection.

This chain links TRBV28 with TRBJ2-7, with 7 bases lining up with TRBD1. Germline V gene sequence: CDR1 MDHEN, CDR2 SYDVKM. CDR3 length: 13 amino acids. The ends lost 7 bases at V and 2 bases at J; junction bases unmatched: 5. The CDR3 coding sequence is TGTGCCAGCAACAACAGGGGTACCTACGAGCAGTACTTC. This gives the protein CASNNRGTYEQYF.

The CDR3 is CASSLMGGEKLFF. CDR3 DNA: TGTGCCAGCAGCTTAATGGGGGGCGAAAAACTGTTTTTT. The V call is TRBV7-8, the J call TRBJ1-4; D possibly corresponds to TRBD1 (6 bases). Germline assignment: CDR1 SGHVS and CDR2 FQNEAQ. Trimming cost V 2 bases and J 8 bases, with 9 bases left between them. CDR3 length equals 13 residues.

Concerning this clonotype: One junction end disagrees with the germline gene, perhaps due to a read error. The chain joins TRBV6-5 to TRBJ1-1, with 9 bases matching TRBD1. Germline V lookup: CDR1 MNHEY, CDR2 SVGAGI. This CDR3 has 13 amino acids. The CDR3 coding sequence is TGTGCCAACAGTCCCCGACAGGGGGGTGGTTCTTTCTTT. Residues: CANSPRQGGGSFF.

This clonotype was found a few times. The V call is TRBV7-9, the J call TRBJ2-3; D gene unclear. The CDR3 consists of 13 residues. Deletions cut 1 base from V and 15 bases from J, with 17 bases between. The germline CDR1 and CDR2 sequences are SEHNR and FQNEAQ (reference sequence). The CDR3 DNA is TGTGCCAGCAGCTTAGAAGGCGCGCCGGCGACTTATTTT. It specifies CASSLEGAPATYF.

This clonotype has a count of ten or more. V is TRBV6-5 and J is TRBJ1-1, with 12 bases that match TRBD1. The CDR3 contains 17 residues. Trimming removed 7 bases from V and 1 base from J; junction bases left unmatched: 10. Germline values: CDR1 MNHEY, CDR2 SVGAGI. CDR3 nucleotide sequence: TGTGCCAGCAAACGGGACAGGGGGCTGCGACGGAACACTGAAGCTTTCTTT. It encodes CASKRDRGLRRNTEAFF.

As concerns this clonotype: This could be a read error, since a much larger clone is one nucleotide away. The chain is built from TRBV6-5 and TRBJ1-2; a weak D match, TRBD1 (5 bases). Trimming shortened V by 5 bases and J by 6 bases, and 13 bases separated the two germline ends. CDR3 size: 13 residues. Germline values: CDR1 MNHEY, CDR2 SVGAGI. The CDR3 reads CASSNDGTHGYTF. As DNA, the CDR3 is TGTGCCAGCAGTAATGACGGGACGCATGGCTACACCTTC.

This clonotype was counted many times. The gene calls are TRBV29-1 and TRBJ2-1, with TRBD2 as a possible D gene (5 bases). The germline V gene has CDR1 SQVTM and CDR2 ANQGSEA. The CDR3 sequence is 16 residues long. The V end was cut by 3 bases, the J end by 7 bases, with 22 bases between. The CDR3 region has the DNA TGCAGCGTTGACGGATTAGGGAGACCCCCGAGGAATGAGCAGTTCTTC. This gives the protein CSVDGLGRPPRNEQFF.

This clonotype occurred once. V usage is TRBV11-3 and J usage is TRBJ2-1; 7 nucleotides agree with TRBD1. The germline V gene has CDR1 SGHNT and CDR2 YENEEA. The CDR3 consists of 15 residues. The junction had 2 bases not matched to a gene; V was cut back by 0 bases and J by 3 bases. In nucleotides, the CDR3 is TGTGCCAGCAGCTTAGAGGGACAGTTCTACAATGAGCAGTTCTTC. Its protein is CASSLEGQFYNEQFF.

This chain uses TRBV28 with TRBJ1-3; D is unclear. The CDR3 has 16 amino acids. Trimming stripped 5 bases from V and 0 bases from J, with 14 bases between. Germline lookup yields CDR1 MDHEN and CDR2 SYDVKM. The CDR3 protein is CASSLPPWISGNTIYF. The CDR3 bases are TGTGCCAGCAGTCTACCACCTTGGATCTCTGGAAACACCATATATTTT.

On this clonotype itself: A single base separates this from a much larger clone, so it may be a read error. The rearrangement uses TRBV11-2 and TRBJ1-2, with D possibly TRBD1 on 5 matching bases. V was trimmed by 1 base and J by 8 bases, leaving 17 bases between them. CDR3 length: 15 amino acids. Germline-derived CDR1 and CDR2 are SGHAT and FQNNGV. CDR3 DNA sequence: TGTGCCAGCAGCTTAGTGGGGACCTTCCTGGCGGGCTACACCTTC. It encodes CASSLVGTFLAGYTF.

As for this clonotype: A much larger clone lies one base from this, so it may be a read error. The rearrangement uses TRBV12-3 or TRBV12-4 and TRBJ2-5, with D unclear. This CDR3 contains 13 residues. Trimming shortened V by 10 bases and J by 4 bases, and 16 bases separated the two germline ends. CDR3 protein: CATRPPLAETQYF. The CDR3, as DNA: TGTGCCACCAGACCACCCTTGGCAGAGACCCAGTACTTC.

As for this clonotype: One base away lies a much larger clone, so this may be a sequencing read error. The rearrangement uses TRBV4-2 and TRBJ2-1, with a weak D call TRBD2 (5 bases). The CDR3 loop spans 14 amino acids. The germline V gene has CDR1 LGHNA and CDR2 YNFKEQ. V was shortened by 4 bases and J by 6 bases, with 13 bases between the two germline ends. CDR3 in DNA: TGTGCCAGCAGCCGACAAGGAGGAGTCAATGAGCAGTTCTTC. Its protein product is CASSRQGGVNEQFF.

This clonotype was observed once. One junction end does not reproduce the germline sequence, and a read error may be involved. The gene calls are TRBV4-3 and TRBJ1-2; D gene ambiguous. CDR1 is LGHNA and CDR2 is YSLEER in the germline V gene. The CDR3 consists of 14 residues. The CDR3 bases are TGCGCCAGCATCCAAGATCTAGTCGGCTATGGCTACACCTTC. Residues: CASIQDLVGYGYTF.

This clonotype was seen once. This may arise from a read error, as a much more abundant clone is one base away. The chain recombines TRBV10-3 with TRBJ1-5; D might be TRBD1 (5 bases). CDR1 is ENHRY, CDR2 SYGVKD, per germline. The germline V and J ends were trimmed by 8 bases and 8 bases, with 16 bases remaining between them. The CDR3 is 13 amino acids. CDR3 loop: CAIRGGKFEPQHF. Here the CDR3 DNA reads TGTGCCATCCGTGGGGGAAAGTTCGAGCCCCAGCATTTT.

Points on this clonotype: Given a much more abundant clone one base away, this may be a read error. The V call is TRBV5-5, the J call TRBJ2-2, with TRBD2 as a possible D gene (6 bases). The CDR3 covers 17 residues. CDR1 SGHKS and CDR2 YYEKEE come from the germline V gene (reference sequence). CDR3: CTSSLQVAWERAGELFF. The DNA of the CDR3 is TGTACCAGCAGCTTGCAAGTAGCCTGGGAGCGGGCCGGGGAGCTGTTTTTT.

This clonotype was found a few times. Given a much more abundant clone one base away, this may be a read error. The chain carries TRBV11-2 and TRBJ2-7; 9 bases map to TRBD2. Germline CDR1 reads SGHAT; CDR2 reads FQNNGV. This CDR3 region has 13 residues. In DNA, the CDR3 is TGTACCAGCAGTTTAGCGGGAGTCTACGAGCAGTACTTC. Encoded protein: CTSSLAGVYEQYF.

On this clonotype: At one boundary the junction diverges from the germline segment, which might be a read error. V usage is TRBV11-3 and J usage is TRBJ1-1; no reliable D call. The length of the CDR3 is 13 residues. CDR1 SGHNT and CDR2 YENEEA come from the germline V gene. CDR3 nucleotides: TGTGCCAGCAGCATAGAATCGAAGACTGAAGCTTTCTTT. Translation: CASSIESKTEAFF.

Notes on this clonotype: One end of the junction does not line up with germline, which may come from a read error. Here the CDR3 DNA reads TGTGTCAGCGGCTACGGGAGGGGGTACAATGAGCAGTTCTTC. Amino acid sequence: CVSGYGRGYNEQFF. The chain is built from TRBV11-2 and TRBJ2-1; 8 nucleotides align to TRBD2. The CDR3 consists of 14 residues. The germline V gene encodes CDR1 SGHAT and CDR2 FQNNGV.

The V gene is TRBV4-3, the J gene TRBJ1-1, with D possibly TRBD1 on 5 matching bases. Trimming left V 0 bases short and J 4 bases short, with 12 bases between. The CDR3 is 15 amino acids. CDR1 LGHNA and CDR2 YSLEER come from the germline V gene. As DNA, the CDR3 is TGCGCCAGCAGCCAAGAATACTCAAGGGGCACTGAAGCTTTCTTT. It yields the protein CASSQEYSRGTEAFF.

This clonotype has only one observation. The chain uses TRBV12-3 or TRBV12-4 and TRBJ2-1; D possibly matches TRBD1 or TRBD2 (5 bases each). V was pared by 2 bases and J by 9 bases, with 17 bases between. The CDR3 is 15 amino acids. CDR3 DNA sequence: TGTGCCAGCAGTTTATTCCTAGCTGGACATGTTGAGCAGTTCTTC. It encodes CASSLFLAGHVEQFF.

This rearrangement joins TRBV11-2 to TRBJ2-3; 11 nucleotides agree with TRBD2. Germline CDR1 SGHAT, CDR2 FQNNGV. The CDR3 spans 16 residues. After removal of 6 bases from V and 2 bases from J, the junction contained 7 bases not matched to a gene. This CDR3 is CASRHLAGGTTDTQYF. CDR3 nucleotide sequence: TGTGCCAGCAGACACCTAGCGGGAGGAACCACAGATACGCAGTATTTT.

The chain couples TRBV30 to TRBJ2-2, with D possibly being TRBD1 (7 bases). The germline V gene has CDR1 GTSNPN and CDR2 SVGIG (reference sequence). Trimming cost V 2 bases and J 5 bases, with 15 bases left between them. The CDR3 contains 15 residues. The CDR3, as DNA: TGTGCCTGGAGTACCAGGGGGGCGATGACCGGGGAGCTGTTTTTT. This sequence encodes CAWSTRGAMTGELFF.

To note about this clonotype: In this CDR3 the conserved last residue, phenylalanine or tryptophan, is missing, so a read error is likely. This chain connects TRBV7-8 to TRBJ2-5; D is unclear. The germline V gene has CDR1 SGHVS and CDR2 FQNEAQ. The V end lost 1 base, the J end lost 1 base, and 7 bases lay between the germline ends. CDR3 length equals 14 residues. CDR3 nucleotide sequence: TGTGCCAGCAGCTTAGGGCAGACCCAAGAGACCCAGTACCTC. This encodes CASSLGQTQETQYL.

Remarks on this clonotype: With a much larger clone just one base away, this may be a read error. Given the absence of the conserved phenylalanine or tryptophan at the CDR3 end, a read error is likely. This CDR3 is CASSSGTGNYGYTI. As DNA, the CDR3 is TGTGCCAGCAGCTCCGGGACAGGGAACTATGGCTACACCATC. J is TRBJ1-2 and V is TRBV6-5, with TRBD1 matching 9 bases. Looked up from germline, CDR1 is MNHEY and CDR2 is SVGAGI. This CDR3 is built from 14 residues. V was clipped by 6 bases and J by 2 bases; unmatched bases: 4.

The rearrangement joins TRBV29-1 to TRBJ1-4, with a weak D call TRBD1 (6 bases). The germline V and J ends were trimmed by 4 bases and 7 bases, with 13 bases remaining between them. Germline V CDR1 and CDR2: SQVTM, ANQGSEA. This CDR3 spans 13 amino acids. The chain's CDR3 is CSVGEGGGEKLFF. In DNA, the CDR3 is TGCAGCGTTGGAGAAGGGGGGGGTGAAAAACTGTTTTTT.

Concerning this clonotype: A much larger clone lies a single base off, so this may be a read error. J is TRBJ2-1 and V is TRBV12-3 or TRBV12-4; D gene uncertain. CDR3 size: 9 residues. CDR3 sequence (DNA): TGTGGGGCCTACAATGAGAAGTTCTTC. Translating it yields CGAYNEKFF.

The chain recombines TRBV11-2 with TRBJ2-3; D possibly uses TRBD1 or TRBD2 (6 bases each). Germline V gives CDR1 SGHAT, CDR2 FQNNGV. CDR3 length: 15 residues. The germline V and J ends were trimmed by 7 bases and 3 bases, with 17 bases remaining between them. CDR3 amino acids: CASTLRGDKTDTQYF. CDR3 in DNA: TGTGCCAGCACCCTAAGGGGGGACAAGACAGATACGCAGTATTTT.

V is TRBV30 and J is TRBJ2-2; D is perhaps TRBD2 (6 bases). The CDR3 consists of 12 residues. Germline values: CDR1 GTSNPN, CDR2 SVGIG (reference sequence). V was cut by 4 bases and J by 6 bases, with 9 bases left in between. The CDR3 spells CAWTPSAGELFF. The CDR3 DNA follows: TGTGCCTGGACCCCTAGCGCCGGGGAGCTGTTTTTT.

Notes on this clonotype: Just one base apart from a much larger clone, this may be a read error. This chain uses TRBV4-2 with TRBJ1-6, with D possibly TRBD1 on 6 matching bases. This CDR3 contains 18 residues. Germline CDR1 is LGHNA and CDR2 is YNFKEQ. The CDR3 is CACSQGGQLQLYNSPLHF. In DNA, the CDR3 is TGTGCCTGCAGCCAAGGAGGACAGCTCCAACTTTATAATTCACCCCTCCACTTT.

A single count supports this clonotype. This could be a read error, since a much larger clone is one nucleotide away. The chain uses TRBV12-5 and TRBJ2-7; possible D gene TRBD2, 7 bases. Germline V lookup: CDR1 LGHNT, CDR2 FRNRAP. The CDR3 sequence is 13 residues long. V shed 5 bases and J shed 8 bases, with 16 bases lying between them. The CDR3 spells CASGPNGGRKQYF. The CDR3, as DNA: TGTGCTAGTGGTCCCAACGGGGGGCGCAAGCAGTACTTC. The whole variable domain, filled in from reference TRBV12-5 and TRBJ2-7, reads DARVTQTPRHKVTEMGQEVTMRCQPILGHNTVFWYRQTMMQGLELLAYFRNRAPLDDSGMPKDRFSAEMPDATLATLKIQPSEPRDSAVYFCASGPNGGRKQYFGPGTRLTVT.

CDR3 protein: CAISEKPAGGFYEQYF. In DNA form, the CDR3 reads TGTGCCATCAGTGAGAAACCGGCCGGCGGCTTCTACGAGCAGTACTTC. This rearrangement joins TRBV10-3 to TRBJ2-7, with D unclear. The CDR3 loop spans 16 amino acids. Germline V gene lookup returns CDR1 ENHRY and CDR2 SYGVKD. Trimming stripped 2 bases from V and 3 bases from J, with 17 bases between.

This clonotype was detected many times. The chain has TRBV6-2 or TRBV6-3 and TRBJ2-1; D gene unclear. CDR1 is MNHEY, CDR2 SVGEGT, per germline. CDR3 size: 14 residues. V lost 4 bases and J 6 bases, leaving 13 bases between the germline ends. The CDR3 DNA reads as TGTGCCAGCAGTTCTGCCCCCATGGTCAATGAGCAGTTCTTC. It translates to CASSSAPMVNEQFF.